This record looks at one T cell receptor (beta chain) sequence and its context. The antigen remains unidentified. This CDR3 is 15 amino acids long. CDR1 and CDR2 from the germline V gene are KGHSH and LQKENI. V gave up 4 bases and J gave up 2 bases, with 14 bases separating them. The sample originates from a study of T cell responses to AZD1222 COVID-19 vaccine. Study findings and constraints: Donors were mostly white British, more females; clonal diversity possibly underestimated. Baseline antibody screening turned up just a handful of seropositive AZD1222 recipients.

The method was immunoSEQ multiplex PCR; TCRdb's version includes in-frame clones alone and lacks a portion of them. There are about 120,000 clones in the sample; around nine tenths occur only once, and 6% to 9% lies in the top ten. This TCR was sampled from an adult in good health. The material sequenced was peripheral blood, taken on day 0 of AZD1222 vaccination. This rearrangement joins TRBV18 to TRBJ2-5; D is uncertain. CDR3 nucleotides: TGTGCCAGCTCACGTATCTCCCCTCCTCAAGAGACCCAGTACTTC. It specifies CASSRISPPQETQYF. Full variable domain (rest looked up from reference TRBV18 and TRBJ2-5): NAGVMQNPRHLVRRRGQEARLRCSPMKGHSHVYWYRQLPEEGLKFMVYLQKENIIDESGMPKERFSAEFPKEGPSILRIQQVVRGDSAAYFCASSRISPPQETQYFGPGTRLLVL.